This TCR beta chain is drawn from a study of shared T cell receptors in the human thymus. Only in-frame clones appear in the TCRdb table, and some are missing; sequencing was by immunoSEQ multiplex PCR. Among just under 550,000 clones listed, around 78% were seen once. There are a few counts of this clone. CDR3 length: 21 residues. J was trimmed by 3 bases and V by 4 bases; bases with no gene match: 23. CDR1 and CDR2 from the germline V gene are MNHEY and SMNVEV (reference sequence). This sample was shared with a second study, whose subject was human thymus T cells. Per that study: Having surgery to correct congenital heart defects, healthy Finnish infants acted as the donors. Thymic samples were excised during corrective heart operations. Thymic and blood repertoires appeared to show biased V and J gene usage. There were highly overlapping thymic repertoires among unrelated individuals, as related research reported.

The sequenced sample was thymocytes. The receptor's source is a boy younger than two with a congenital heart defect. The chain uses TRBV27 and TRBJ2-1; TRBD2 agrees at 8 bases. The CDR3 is CASSSNLDRYSSGENYNEQFF. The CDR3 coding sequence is TGTGCCAGCAGTTCTAATCTCGACAGGTACAGTAGCGGGGAAAACTACAATGAGCAGTTCTTC.